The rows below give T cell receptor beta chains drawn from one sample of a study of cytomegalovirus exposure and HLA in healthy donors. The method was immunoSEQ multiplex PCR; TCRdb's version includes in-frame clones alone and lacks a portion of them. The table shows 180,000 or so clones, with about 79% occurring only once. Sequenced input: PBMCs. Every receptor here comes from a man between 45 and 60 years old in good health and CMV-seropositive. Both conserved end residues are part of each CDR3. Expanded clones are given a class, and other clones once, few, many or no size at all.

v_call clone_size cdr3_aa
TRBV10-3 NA CASRSTTSGVLNTGELFF
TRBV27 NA CASSLRLAGGTGELFF
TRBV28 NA CASSLRPGVGGYTF
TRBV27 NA CASSLAGTSQETQYF
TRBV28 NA CASSLLAGGRDEQFF
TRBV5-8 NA CASSPSGQGYSIQYF
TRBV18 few CASGIQGIGSGYTF
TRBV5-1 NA CASSYRDYYGYTF
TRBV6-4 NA CASSGTSGGTDTQYF
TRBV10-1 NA CASSPTTNTEAFF
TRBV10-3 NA CAIRPGTHFQETQYF
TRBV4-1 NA CASTQGEGVNYGYTF
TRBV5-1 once CASSLGLAGGLYNEQFF
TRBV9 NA CASSGGDRGRVGELFF
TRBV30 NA CAWTLGRVDSPLHF
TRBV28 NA CASSGTGTGVSTEAFF
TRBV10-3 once CAISEDFYEQYF
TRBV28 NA CASSSPYSGNTEAFF
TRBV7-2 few CASSLGIGSYGYTF